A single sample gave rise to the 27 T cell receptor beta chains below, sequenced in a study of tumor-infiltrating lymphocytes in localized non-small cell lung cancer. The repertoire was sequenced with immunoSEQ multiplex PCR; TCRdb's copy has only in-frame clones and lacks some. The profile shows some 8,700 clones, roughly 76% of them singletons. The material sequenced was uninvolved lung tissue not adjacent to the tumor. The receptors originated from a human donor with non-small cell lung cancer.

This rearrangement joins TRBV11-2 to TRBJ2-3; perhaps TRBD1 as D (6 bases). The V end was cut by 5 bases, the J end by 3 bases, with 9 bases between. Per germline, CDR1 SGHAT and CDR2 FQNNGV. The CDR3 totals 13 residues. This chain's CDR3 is CASSLQGTDTQYF. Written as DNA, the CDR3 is TGTGCCAGCAGCCTACAGGGAACAGATACGCAGTATTTT.

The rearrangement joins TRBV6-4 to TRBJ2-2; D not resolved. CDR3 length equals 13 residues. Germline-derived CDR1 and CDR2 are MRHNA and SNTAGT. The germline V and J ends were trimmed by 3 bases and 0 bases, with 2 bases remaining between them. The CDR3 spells CASSESNTGELFF. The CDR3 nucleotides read TGTGCCAGCAGTGAGTCGAACACCGGGGAGCTGTTTTTT.

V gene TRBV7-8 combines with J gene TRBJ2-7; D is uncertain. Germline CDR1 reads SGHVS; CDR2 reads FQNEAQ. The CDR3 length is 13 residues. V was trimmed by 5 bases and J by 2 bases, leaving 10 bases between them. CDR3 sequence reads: CASSPRTTYEQYF. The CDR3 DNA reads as TGTGCCAGCAGCCCCCGTACGACCTACGAGCAGTACTTC.

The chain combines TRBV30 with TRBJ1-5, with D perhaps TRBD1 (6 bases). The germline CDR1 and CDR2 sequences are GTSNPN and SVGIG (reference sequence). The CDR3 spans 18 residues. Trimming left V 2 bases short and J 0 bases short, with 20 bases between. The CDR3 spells CAWSPGDGGPYSNQPQHF. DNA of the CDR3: TGTGCCTGGAGTCCCGGAGATGGGGGGCCTTATAGCAATCAGCCCCAGCATTTT.

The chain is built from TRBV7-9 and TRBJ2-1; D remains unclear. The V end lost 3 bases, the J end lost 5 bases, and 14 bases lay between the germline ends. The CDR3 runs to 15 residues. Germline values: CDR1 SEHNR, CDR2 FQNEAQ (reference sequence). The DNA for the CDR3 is TGTGCCAGCAGCTTTCCTCGTGGGCGAGACAATGAGCAGTTCTTC. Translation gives CASSFPRGRDNEQFF. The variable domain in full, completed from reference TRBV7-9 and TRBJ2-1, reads DTGVSQNPRHKITKRGQNVTFRCDPISEHNRLYWYRQTLGQGPEFLTYFQNEAQLEKSRLLSDRFSAERPKGSFSTLEIQRTEQGDSAMYLCASSFPRGRDNEQFFGPGTRLTVL.

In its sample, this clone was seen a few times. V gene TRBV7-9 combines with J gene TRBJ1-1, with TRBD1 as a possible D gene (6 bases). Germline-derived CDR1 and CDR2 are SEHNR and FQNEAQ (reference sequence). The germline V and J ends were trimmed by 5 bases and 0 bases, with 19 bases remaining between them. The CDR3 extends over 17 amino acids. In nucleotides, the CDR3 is TGTGCCAGCAGCCGGGCCCCGGGACAACTCATGAACACTGAAGCTTTCTTT. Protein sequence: CASSRAPGQLMNTEAFF.

Here the CDR3 reads CASSPSPVPGTEAFF. Here the CDR3 DNA reads TGTGCCAGCAGCCCGAGTCCAGTTCCGGGCACTGAAGCTTTCTTT. The chain carries TRBV11-2 and TRBJ1-1; D gene unclear. The V end was cut by 5 bases, the J end by 4 bases, with 17 bases between. Germline V gene sequence: CDR1 SGHAT, CDR2 FQNNGV. The CDR3 loop spans 15 amino acids.

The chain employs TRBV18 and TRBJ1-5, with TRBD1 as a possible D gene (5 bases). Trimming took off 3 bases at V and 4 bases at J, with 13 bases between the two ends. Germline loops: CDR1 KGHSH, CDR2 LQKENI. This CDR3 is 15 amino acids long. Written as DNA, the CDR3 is TGTGCCAGCTCACCCACAGGTGCCGGTAATCAGCCCCAGCATTTT. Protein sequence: CASSPTGAGNQPQHF. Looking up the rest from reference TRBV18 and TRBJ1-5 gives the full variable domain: NAGVMQNPRHLVRRRGQEARLRCSPMKGHSHVYWYRQLPEEGLKFMVYLQKENIIDESGMPKERFSAEFPKEGPSILRIQQVVRGDSAAYFCASSPTGAGNQPQHFGDGTRLSIL.

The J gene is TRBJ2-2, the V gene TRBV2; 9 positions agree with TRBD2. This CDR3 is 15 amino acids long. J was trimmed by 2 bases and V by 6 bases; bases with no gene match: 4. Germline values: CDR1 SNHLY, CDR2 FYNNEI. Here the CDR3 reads CASRGTSLNTGELFF. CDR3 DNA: TGTGCCAGCAGGGGGACTAGCCTTAACACCGGGGAGCTGTTTTTT.

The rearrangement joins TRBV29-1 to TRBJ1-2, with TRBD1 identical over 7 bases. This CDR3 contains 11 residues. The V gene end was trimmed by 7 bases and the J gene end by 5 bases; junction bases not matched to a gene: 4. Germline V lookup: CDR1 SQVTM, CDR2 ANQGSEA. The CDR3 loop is CSAGTDYGYTF. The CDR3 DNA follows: TGCAGCGCTGGGACAGATTATGGCTACACCTTC.

CDR3 sequence (DNA): TGTGCCACCAGCGTCAAGACAGGGACCTACGAGCAGTACTTC. Translating it yields CATSVKTGTYEQYF. The rearrangement joins TRBV15 to TRBJ2-7; 7 bases map to TRBD1. CDR1 LNHNV and CDR2 YYDKDF come from the germline V gene (reference sequence). CDR3 length: 14 amino acids. V lost 5 bases, J lost 2 bases, and 6 bases stayed unmatched.

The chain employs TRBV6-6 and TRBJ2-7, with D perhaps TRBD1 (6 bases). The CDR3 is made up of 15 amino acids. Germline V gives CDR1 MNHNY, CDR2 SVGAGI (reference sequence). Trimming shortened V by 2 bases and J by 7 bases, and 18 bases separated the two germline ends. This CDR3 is CASSYGGSEGKEQYF. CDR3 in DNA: TGTGCCAGCAGTTACGGGGGCAGCGAGGGGAAGGAGCAGTACTTC.

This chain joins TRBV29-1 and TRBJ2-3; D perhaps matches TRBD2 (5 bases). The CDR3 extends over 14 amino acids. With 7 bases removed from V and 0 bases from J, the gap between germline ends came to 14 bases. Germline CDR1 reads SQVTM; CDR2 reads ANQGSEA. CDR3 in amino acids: CSAKSGGSTDTQYF. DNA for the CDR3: TGCAGCGCCAAGTCGGGCGGGAGCACAGATACGCAGTATTTT.

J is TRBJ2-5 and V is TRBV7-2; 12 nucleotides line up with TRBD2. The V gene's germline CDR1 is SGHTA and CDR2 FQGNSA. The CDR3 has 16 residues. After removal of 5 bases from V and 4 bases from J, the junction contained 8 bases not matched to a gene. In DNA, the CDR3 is TGTGCCAGCAGCCGGCGACTAGCGGGAGTCGGAGAGACCCAGTACTTC. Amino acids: CASSRRLAGVGETQYF. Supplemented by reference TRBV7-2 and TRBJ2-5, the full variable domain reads GAGVSQSPSNKVTEKGKDVELRCDPISGHTALYWYRQSLGQGLEFLIYFQGNSAPDKSGLPSDRFSAERTGGSVSTLTIQRTQQEDSAVYLCASSRRLAGVGETQYFGPGTRLLVL.

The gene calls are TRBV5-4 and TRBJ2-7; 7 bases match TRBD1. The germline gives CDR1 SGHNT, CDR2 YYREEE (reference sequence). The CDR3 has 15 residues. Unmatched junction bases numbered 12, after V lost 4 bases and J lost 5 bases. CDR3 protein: CASSKPDRVFNEQYF. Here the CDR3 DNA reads TGTGCCAGCAGCAAACCAGACAGGGTGTTCAACGAGCAGTACTTC.

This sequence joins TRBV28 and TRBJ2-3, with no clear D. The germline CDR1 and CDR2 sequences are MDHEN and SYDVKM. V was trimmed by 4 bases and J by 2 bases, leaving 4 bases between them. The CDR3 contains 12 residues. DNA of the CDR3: TGTGCCAGCAGTTCCCACACAGATACGCAGTATTTT. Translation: CASSSHTDTQYF.

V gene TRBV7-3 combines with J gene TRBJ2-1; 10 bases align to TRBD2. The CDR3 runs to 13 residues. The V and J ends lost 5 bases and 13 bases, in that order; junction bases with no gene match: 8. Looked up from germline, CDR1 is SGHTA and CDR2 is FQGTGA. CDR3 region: CASSPTGTSVQFF. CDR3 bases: TGTGCCAGCAGCCCAACCGGGACTAGCGTTCAGTTCTTC.

CDR3 protein: CASSLANTIYF. The CDR3 DNA is TGTGCCAGCAGCTTAGCGAACACCATATATTTT. V gene TRBV7-2 combines with J gene TRBJ1-3; D call uncertain. V was trimmed by 0 bases and J by 7 bases, leaving 1 base between them. The CDR3 extends over 11 amino acids. Germline V gene lookup returns CDR1 SGHTA and CDR2 FQGNSA.

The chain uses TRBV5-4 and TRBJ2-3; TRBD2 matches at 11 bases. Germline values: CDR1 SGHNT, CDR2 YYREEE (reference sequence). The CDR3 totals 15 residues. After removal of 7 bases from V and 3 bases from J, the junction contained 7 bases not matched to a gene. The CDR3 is CASRPSSGGTDTQYF. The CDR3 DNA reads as TGTGCCAGCCGCCCCTCTAGCGGGGGGACAGATACGCAGTATTTT.

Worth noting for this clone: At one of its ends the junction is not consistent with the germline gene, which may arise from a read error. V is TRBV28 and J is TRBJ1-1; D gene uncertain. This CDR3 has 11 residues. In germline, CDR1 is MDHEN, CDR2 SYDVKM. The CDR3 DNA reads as TGTGCCAGCAGTTTCGTGGCCGGCGCCTACTTT. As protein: CASSFVAGAYF.

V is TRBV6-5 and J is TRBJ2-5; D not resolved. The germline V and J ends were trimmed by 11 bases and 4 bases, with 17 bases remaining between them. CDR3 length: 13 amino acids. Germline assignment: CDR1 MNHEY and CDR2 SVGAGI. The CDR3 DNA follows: TGTGCCTCCACTCCTGGGATAAGAGAGACCCAGTACTTC. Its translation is CASTPGIRETQYF.

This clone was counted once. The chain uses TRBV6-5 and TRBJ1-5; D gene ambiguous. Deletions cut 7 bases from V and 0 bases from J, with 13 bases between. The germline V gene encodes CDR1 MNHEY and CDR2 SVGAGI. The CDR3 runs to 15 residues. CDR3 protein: CASIPVGSSNQPQHF. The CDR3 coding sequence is TGTGCCAGCATTCCCGTGGGGAGTAGCAATCAGCCCCAGCATTTT.

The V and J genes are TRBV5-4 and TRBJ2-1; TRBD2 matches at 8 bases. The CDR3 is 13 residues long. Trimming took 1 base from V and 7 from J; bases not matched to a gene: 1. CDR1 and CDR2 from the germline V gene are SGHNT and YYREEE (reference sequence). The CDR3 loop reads CASSLRGGNEQFF. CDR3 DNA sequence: TGTGCCAGCAGCTTGCGGGGGGGTAATGAGCAGTTCTTC.

The CDR3 protein is CASSQGTSGGYEQYF. CDR3 sequence (DNA): TGTGCCAGCAGCCAAGGAACTAGCGGGGGGTACGAGCAGTACTTC. The V call is TRBV4-2, the J call TRBJ2-7; TRBD2 agrees at 12 bases. Germline values: CDR1 LGHNA, CDR2 YNFKEQ. CDR3 length: 15 residues. Trimming took 1 base from V and 4 from J; bases not matched to a gene: 2.

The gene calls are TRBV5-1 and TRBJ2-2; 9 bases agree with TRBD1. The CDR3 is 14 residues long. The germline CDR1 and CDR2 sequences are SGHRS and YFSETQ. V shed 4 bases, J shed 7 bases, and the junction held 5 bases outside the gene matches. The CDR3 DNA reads TGCGCCAGCAGCCTACGGACAGGGGACGGGGAGCTGTTTTTT. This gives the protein CASSLRTGDGELFF.

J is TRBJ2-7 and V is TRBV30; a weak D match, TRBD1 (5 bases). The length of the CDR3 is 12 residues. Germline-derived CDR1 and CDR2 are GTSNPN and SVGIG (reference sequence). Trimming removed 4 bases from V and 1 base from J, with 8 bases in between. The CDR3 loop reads CAWKGASYEQYF. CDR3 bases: TGTGCCTGGAAAGGGGCATCCTACGAGCAGTACTTC.

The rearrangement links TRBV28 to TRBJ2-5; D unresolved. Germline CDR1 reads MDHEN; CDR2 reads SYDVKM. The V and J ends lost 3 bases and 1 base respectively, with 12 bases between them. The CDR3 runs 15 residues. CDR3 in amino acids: CASSLNRFFQETQYF. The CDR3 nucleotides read TGTGCCAGCAGTTTGAACAGATTCTTCCAAGAGACCCAGTACTTC.